These 14 T cell receptor beta chains originate from one sample sequenced in a study of T-cell reconstitution after alpha-beta-depleted transplantation in children. Using unique molecular identifiers, the investigators prepared the TCRbeta library. TCRdb itself ran the PCR reads through MiXCR, one entry per CDR3 protein. The sample contains around 680,000 distinct CDR3 sequences, roughly 17% of which appear only once. Sequencing was performed on PBMCs from the stem cell graft donor, taken from the stem cell graft. These receptor sequences come from a human donor who donated a stem cell graft to a child with acute myeloid leukemia.

This clonotype was found many times. This chain uses TRBV20-1 with TRBJ1-2; possibly TRBD1 for D (6 bases). CDR3 size: 13 residues. Trimming took off 3 bases at V and 2 bases at J, with 10 bases between the two ends. Germline-derived CDR1 and CDR2 are DFQATT and SNEGSKA (reference sequence). The CDR3 DNA follows: TGCAGTGCTAGGAGACAGGAAAACTATGGCTACACCTTC. This translates into CSARRQENYGYTF.

The chain is built from TRBV10-3 and TRBJ1-1, with 9 nucleotides matching TRBD1. CDR1 ENHRY and CDR2 SYGVKD come from the germline V gene. CDR3 size: 12 residues. V shed 7 bases, J shed 6 bases, and the junction held 3 bases outside the gene matches. The CDR3 DNA follows: TGTGCCATCACTGGGACAGGGTCTGAAGCTTTCTTT. It specifies CAITGTGSEAFF.

This clonotype was seen at least ten times. The chain combines TRBV20-1 with TRBJ2-3, with TRBD1 identical over 7 bases. The CDR3 has 15 amino acids. Germline assignment: CDR1 DFQATT and CDR2 SNEGSKA (reference sequence). J lost 1 base, V lost 5 bases, and 9 bases had no gene match. The CDR3 sequence is CSAEDRGQGTDTQYF. In DNA, the CDR3 is TGCAGTGCTGAGGATCGTGGACAGGGCACAGATACGCAGTATTTT.

The genes are TRBV20-1 and TRBJ1-1; 7 bases fit TRBD1. The ends lost 1 base at V and 8 bases at J; junction bases unmatched: 4. The CDR3 is made up of 12 amino acids. CDR1 DFQATT and CDR2 SNEGSKA come from the germline V gene (reference sequence). The CDR3 coding sequence is TGCAGTGCTAGAGCTTCGGACAGGGAAGCTTTCTTT. Translation gives CSARASDREAFF.

The genes are TRBV20-1 and TRBJ2-7, with D perhaps TRBD2 (5 bases). The V end was cut by 6 bases, the J end by 0 bases, with 15 bases between. This CDR3 has 14 residues. Germline V lookup: CDR1 DFQATT, CDR2 SNEGSKA (reference sequence). CDR3 sequence (DNA): TGCAGTGCGGACGACCGGGGTAGCTCCTACGAGCAGTACTTC. Its translation is CSADDRGSSYEQYF.

The V gene is TRBV20-1, the J gene TRBJ2-2, with TRBD1 identical over 10 bases. The CDR3 has 13 amino acids. The trim removed 7 bases at V and 9 bases at J, leaving 8 bases unmatched. Germline CDR1 and CDR2: DFQATT and SNEGSKA (reference sequence). CDR3 protein: CSGQGAAVRELFF. In DNA form, the CDR3 reads TGCAGTGGACAGGGGGCCGCGGTCCGGGAGCTGTTTTTT.

V usage is TRBV29-1 and J usage is TRBJ1-1, with D unresolved. The CDR3 has 14 amino acids. Per the germline V gene, CDR1 is SQVTM and CDR2 is ANQGSEA. The germline V and J ends were trimmed by 0 bases and 1 base, with 9 bases remaining between them. Here the CDR3 reads CSVEDYPRNTEAFF. The CDR3 bases are TGCAGCGTTGAAGATTACCCCCGGAACACTGAAGCTTTCTTT.

The table lists this clonotype with many counts. The chain is built from TRBV6-5 and TRBJ2-3, with a weak D call TRBD2 (6 bases). The V gene's germline CDR1 is MNHEY and CDR2 SVGAGI. CDR3 size: 12 residues. The germline V and J ends were trimmed by 2 bases and 6 bases, with 6 bases remaining between them. CDR3 sequence (DNA): TGTGCCAGCAGTTACGCGGGGGATACGCAGTATTTT. Protein: CASSYAGDTQYF.

This clonotype was observed a handful of times. The gene calls are TRBV27 and TRBJ1-1, with 7 bases identical to TRBD1. The CDR3 has 15 amino acids. Germline CDR1 MNHEY, CDR2 SMNVEV (reference sequence). V shed 5 bases, J shed 0 bases, and the junction held 6 bases outside the gene matches. This CDR3 reads CASSDRQGLNTEAFF. DNA of the CDR3: TGTGCCAGCAGTGACCGACAGGGCTTGAACACTGAAGCTTTCTTT.

The V and J genes are TRBV11-2 and TRBJ1-5; tentatively, D is TRBD1 (5 bases). Between the trimmed V and J ends, which lost 1 base and 5 bases, there was a span of 12 bases. CDR3 size: 15 residues. Germline V lookup: CDR1 SGHAT, CDR2 FQNNGV. The CDR3 is CASSLVHGADQPQHF. The CDR3 coding sequence is TGTGCCAGCAGCTTAGTCCACGGGGCGGATCAGCCCCAGCATTTT.

This clonotype was counted only a few times. Written as DNA, the CDR3 is TGTGCCAGCAGCTTAGACAGGGCTAGTAACGGGGAGCTGTTTTTT. Its translation is CASSLDRASNGELFF. The V and J genes are TRBV7-3 and TRBJ2-2, with 7 bases lining up with TRBD1. V dropped 2 bases and J dropped 7; count of bases not matched to a gene: 7. There are 15 residues in the CDR3. Germline-derived CDR1 and CDR2 are SGHTA and FQGTGA.

This clonotype counts as medium-sized. The chain carries TRBV20-1 and TRBJ1-5, with a tentative D call TRBD1 (5 bases). This CDR3 has 13 residues. Looked up from germline, CDR1 is DFQATT and CDR2 is SNEGSKA (reference sequence). The V end lost 5 bases, the J end lost 7 bases, and 15 bases lay between the germline ends. The CDR3 DNA follows: TGCAGTGCTGGGGGGAAGGGAGGGCAGCCCCAGCATTTT. Protein product: CSAGGKGGQPQHF.

This clonotype was counted between two and nine times. This chain uses TRBV7-3 with TRBJ1-1; D is ambiguous. Trimming removed 4 bases at V and 1 base at J, with 7 bases between. Germline assignment: CDR1 SGHTA and CDR2 FQGTGA. This CDR3 contains 13 residues. The CDR3 protein is CASSSQQNTEAFF. CDR3 nucleotide sequence: TGTGCCAGCAGCTCACAGCAGAACACTGAAGCTTTCTTT. Supplemented by reference TRBV7-3 and TRBJ1-1, the full variable domain reads GAGVSQTPSNKVTEKGKYVELRCDPISGHTALYWYRQSLGQGPEFLIYFQGTGAADDSGLPNDRFFAVRPEGSVSTLKIQRTERGDSAVYLCASSSQQNTEAFFGQGTRLTVV.

This clonotype was found a few times. V is TRBV4-3 and J is TRBJ1-2; the match to TRBD1 covers 7 bases. The CDR3 is 15 amino acids. V was clipped by 4 bases and J by 1 base; unmatched bases: 6. Germline-derived CDR1 and CDR2 are LGHNA and YSLEER. CDR3 DNA sequence: TGCGCCAGCAGCCGGAACAGGGGAAGTAACTATGGCTACACCTTC. This sequence encodes CASSRNRGSNYGYTF.